These 17 T cell receptor beta chains came from one sample sequenced in a study of cytomegalovirus exposure and HLA in healthy donors. The PCR used 60 Vbeta and 13 Jbeta primers. Assay used: immunoSEQ multiplex PCR; TCRdb lists only in-frame clones, some missing. The sample lists about 120,000 clones, 74% occurring once. The specimen was PBMCs. The receptors here all came from a human donor in good health.

V and J are TRBV30 and TRBJ2-7; 9 bases agree with TRBD1. The CDR3 extends over 15 amino acids. J gave up 6 bases and V 2 bases, and 11 bases lay outside the gene matches. Germline CDR1 is GTSNPN and CDR2 is SVGIG (reference sequence). The CDR3 sequence is CAWSFTGTGTTEQYF. CDR3 DNA: TGTGCCTGGAGTTTCACCGGGACAGGGACGACCGAGCAGTACTTC.

This chain joins TRBV18 and TRBJ1-4; the D is unclear. This CDR3 region has 14 residues. Germline-derived CDR1 and CDR2 are KGHSH and LQKENI. Trimming took 6 bases from V and 8 from J, leaving 16 bases between them. The CDR3 nucleotides read TGTGCCAGCTCCCTAACGGTTGTGGGCGAAAAACTGTTTTTT. It specifies CASSLTVVGEKLFF.

This clone came up a few times. The chain is built from TRBV28 and TRBJ2-2; D not resolved. The CDR3 is 12 residues long. Germline V lookup: CDR1 MDHEN, CDR2 SYDVKM. Trimming took 8 bases from V and 3 from J, leaving 7 bases between them. CDR3 region: CASVRDTGELFF. The CDR3 DNA reads as TGTGCCAGCGTCCGGGACACCGGGGAGCTGTTTTTT.

The chain combines TRBV29-1 with TRBJ2-6, with D possibly matching TRBD1 (6 bases). Per germline, CDR1 SQVTM and CDR2 ANQGSEA. This CDR3 is built from 14 residues. Trimming took 5 bases from V and 4 from J, leaving 12 bases between them. The CDR3 is CSVSAGAGANVLTF. As DNA, the CDR3 is TGCAGCGTTTCAGCAGGGGCCGGGGCCAACGTCCTGACTTTC.

This chain links TRBV7-6 with TRBJ2-1, with 11 positions matching TRBD1. The CDR3 has 15 residues. V was clipped by 5 bases and J by 6 bases; unmatched bases: 6. Germline V CDR1 and CDR2: SGHVS, FNYEAQ. CDR3: CASSMPGQGGNEQFF. The CDR3, as DNA: TGTGCCAGCAGCATGCCGGGACAGGGGGGCAATGAGCAGTTCTTC. The full variable domain, in which reference TRBV7-6 and TRBJ2-1 provide the parts outside the CDR3, is GAGVSQSPRYKVTKRGQDVALRCDPISGHVSLYWYRQALGQGPEFLTYFNYEAQQDKSGLPNDRFSAERPEGSISTLTIQRTEQRDSAMYRCASSMPGQGGNEQFFGPGTRLTVL.

The rearrangement links TRBV6-1 to TRBJ2-2, with 7 bases fitting TRBD2. The CDR3 consists of 16 residues. Trimming removed 3 bases from V and 5 bases from J; junction bases left unmatched: 9. CDR1 and CDR2 from the germline V gene are MNHNS and SASEGT. The CDR3 nucleotides are TGTGCCAGCAGTGATCCTGCGGGGGTAGGAACCGGGGAGCTGTTTTTT. Protein sequence: CASSDPAGVGTGELFF.

This chain uses TRBV28 with TRBJ1-2, with a weak D call TRBD1 (5 bases). Trimming pared 3 bases from V and 7 bases from J, leaving 21 bases between. Germline lookup yields CDR1 MDHEN and CDR2 SYDVKM. This CDR3 is 16 amino acids long. CDR3 in DNA: TGTGCCAGCAGTTTCCCCCGGGGAGGGGAAGGACGTGGCTACACCTTC. Protein: CASSFPRGGEGRGYTF.

The chain joins TRBV5-6 to TRBJ1-1; D is uncertain. The CDR3 length is 15 residues. Trimming took 7 bases from V and 3 from J, leaving 19 bases between them. Germline assignment: CDR1 SGHDT and CDR2 YYEEEE. CDR3 coding DNA: TGTGCCAGCGCATCCCTGGGGAGGTTGGACACTGAAGCTTTCTTT. This codes for CASASLGRLDTEAFF.

The chain's CDR3 is CASSLNFGTEAFF. The CDR3 coding sequence is TGTGCCAGCAGTTTAAATTTCGGCACTGAAGCTTTCTTT. The rearrangement joins TRBV28 to TRBJ1-1; D is uncertain. Germline V gene data show CDR1 as MDHEN and CDR2 as SYDVKM. This CDR3 is 13 amino acids long. Trimming removed 2 bases at V and 4 bases at J, with 8 bases between. The complete variable domain, with remaining parts taken from reference TRBV28 and TRBJ1-1, reads DVKVTQSSRYLVKRTGEKVFLECVQDMDHENMFWYRQDPGLGLRLIYFSYDVKMKEKGDIPEGYSVSREKKERFSLILESASTNQTSMYLCASSLNFGTEAFFGQGTRLTVV.

The chain carries TRBV4-3 and TRBJ1-6, with D perhaps TRBD1 (5 bases). Germline CDR1 is LGHNA and CDR2 is YSLEER. The CDR3 is made up of 16 amino acids. The ends were cut back, 0 bases at V and 1 base at J, with 7 bases in the middle. The CDR3 spells CASSQDPGSYNSPLHF. The CDR3, as DNA: TGCGCCAGCAGCCAAGACCCAGGGTCCTATAATTCACCCCTCCACTTT.

The chain joins TRBV7-9 to TRBJ2-2, with a weak D call TRBD2 (5 bases). The CDR3 spans 13 residues. Looked up from germline, CDR1 is SEHNR and CDR2 is FQNEAQ (reference sequence). V was clipped by 8 bases and J by 0 bases, with 7 bases between them. For the CDR3, the DNA is TGTGCCAGCCGAGGGTCGAACACCGGGGAGCTGTTTTTT. It specifies CASRGSNTGELFF.

Worth noting for this clone: The sample holds other DNA sequences that translate to the same CDR3. This chain joins TRBV18 and TRBJ1-1; 8 positions agree with TRBD1. With 3 bases clipped from V and 1 base from J, the junction kept 1 base outside the gene matches. The CDR3 covers 14 residues. The germline gives CDR1 KGHSH, CDR2 LQKENI. The DNA for the CDR3 is TGTGCCAGCTCACCTGGGACAGGGAACACTGAAGCTTTCTTT. Translating it yields CASSPGTGNTEAFF.

The J gene is TRBJ1-6, the V gene TRBV6-1; 7 nucleotides line up with TRBD1. V lost 4 bases to trimming and J lost 9 bases; unmatched junction nucleotides: 9. CDR3 length equals 15 residues. Germline values: CDR1 MNHNS, CDR2 SASEGT. The CDR3 sequence: CASSATQGVVSPLHF. In nucleotides, the CDR3 is TGTGCCAGCAGTGCGACCCAGGGGGTTGTTTCACCCCTCCACTTT.

In this sample, this clone turned up a few times. The chain employs TRBV28 and TRBJ1-2; D may be TRBD1 (6 bases). V shed 2 bases and J shed 4 bases, with 14 bases lying between them. The CDR3 has 15 residues. Germline lookup yields CDR1 MDHEN and CDR2 SYDVKM. The CDR3 is CASSLVLGAGYGYTF. CDR3 coding DNA: TGTGCCAGCAGTTTAGTTCTGGGGGCTGGCTATGGCTACACCTTC.

The J gene is TRBJ2-3, the V gene TRBV10-1; 8 bases map to TRBD2. Germline CDR1 is WNHNN and CDR2 is SYGVQD (reference sequence). The J segment lost 2 bases and the V segment lost 4 bases, leaving 11 bases of the junction unmatched. The CDR3 extends over 17 amino acids. CDR3 DNA: TGCGCCAGCAGTGCCGGGAGGGCCCGCTCTCCCACAGATACGCAGTATTTT. Protein product: CASSAGRARSPTDTQYF.

This clone has a handful of counts. V is TRBV15 and J is TRBJ2-5; 7 bases line up with TRBD2. Trimming took 5 bases from V and 6 from J; bases not matched to a gene: 18. Germline values: CDR1 LNHNV, CDR2 YYDKDF (reference sequence). CDR3 length: 17 residues. The CDR3 nucleotides are TGTGCCACCAGCGGACCAACGATAGGACTAGTGTTGCAGACCCAGTACTTC. This sequence encodes CATSGPTIGLVLQTQYF. Full variable domain (remainder filled in from reference TRBV15 and TRBJ2-5): DAMVIQNPRYQVTQFGKPVTLSCSQTLNHNVMYWYQQKSSQAPKLLFHYYDKDFNNEADTPDNFQSRRPNTSFCFLDIRSPGLGDTAMYLCATSGPTIGLVLQTQYFGPGTRLLVL.

The CDR3 is CAWKPNVFSYEQYF. Here the CDR3 DNA reads TGTGCCTGGAAGCCGAACGTCTTCTCCTACGAGCAGTACTTC. V is TRBV30 and J is TRBJ2-7; D ambiguous. The CDR3 loop spans 14 amino acids. The V end lost 4 bases, the J end lost 0 bases, and 13 bases lay between the germline ends. Germline V gene lookup returns CDR1 GTSNPN and CDR2 SVGIG (reference sequence). The full variable domain, its missing parts supplied by reference TRBV30 and TRBJ2-7, is SQTIHQWPATLVQPVGSPLSLECTVEGTSNPNLYWYRQAAGRGLQLLFYSVGIGQISSEVPQNLSASRPQDRQFILSSKKLLLSDSGFYLCAWKPNVFSYEQYFGPGTRLTVT.